This T cell receptor beta chain was profiled in a study of OX40 agonist ivuxolimab in advanced cancers. Study at large: Patients with hepatocellular carcinoma, melanoma, renal cell or head and neck cancer made up the dose-escalation patients. Treatment received earlier with anti-PD-1, anti-PD-L1 or anti-CTLA-4 agents was allowed, and roughly 40% had some. The study, taken as a whole, reports: Some nonresponders also had low normalized T-cell clonal expansion.

V was shortened by 0 bases and J by 6 bases, with 8 bases between the two germline ends. The CDR3 totals 14 residues. CDR1 is MNHEY and CDR2 is SVGAGI in the germline V gene. It was autoimmune disease history or systemic immunosuppression that excluded patients. TCRdb keeps only in-frame clones here, not all; method: immunoSEQ multiplex PCR. The table records 70,000 to 85,000 clones, over 90% of them present only once. This clone was detected once. Its antigen is unknown. The rearrangement links TRBV6-5 to TRBJ1-4; D uncertain. The receptor's source is an adult with an advanced solid tumor such as melanoma, head and neck, liver or kidney cancer. The input for sequencing was CD4+ or CD8+ T cells sorted from blood, taken in a trial of the OX40 agonist ivuxolimab. The CDR3 protein is CASSYSTADEKLFF. DNA of the CDR3: TGTGCCAGCAGTTACTCGACGGCTGATGAAAAACTGTTTTTT.